This T cell receptor (beta chain) was found in a study of graft-versus-host responses after intestinal transplantation. On the study more broadly: Tacrolimus and steroids were given for two to four years to all recipients after anti-thymocyte globulin induction. Study-wide findings and caveats: High graft-versus-host to host-versus-graft clonal ratios were seen in allografts of patients with graft-donor T cell macrochimerism.

Regarding this clone: Antigen unknown.

CDR3 length: 15 amino acids. Germline CDR1 and CDR2: SGHRS and YFSETQ. The table came from immunoSEQ multiplex PCR; TCRdb's copy has only in-frame clones and leaves some out. The sample has 130,000 or so clones, around 90% seen once. The origin of this receptor is a human donor who received an intestinal transplant. The V call is TRBV5-1, the J call TRBJ2-5, with D perhaps matching TRBD1 or TRBD2 (6 bases each). Near its end, the DNA agrees better with TRBJ2-7, so the J call may be wrong. The specimen was unstimulated CD4+ T cells sorted from spleen or lymph node cells, collected before intestinal transplant. CDR3 sequence reads: CASSPGVLGADEQYF. CDR3 bases: TGCGCCAGCAGCCCGGGGGTCCTGGGGGCAGACGAGCAGTACTTC.